These 19 T cell receptor beta chains were all obtained from the same sample, sequenced in a study of T cells in Graves' hyperthyroidism and ophthalmopathy (dated by TCRdb to about 2019). To prepare the library, multiplex PCR was applied. Sequencer: Illumina HiSeq 2000. TCR beta CDR3 regions were amplified from RNA transcripts. A first-round RT-PCR of the TCR CDR3 used the HTBI primer set with the Qiagen OneStep RT-PCR kit. The raw public reads went through TCRdb reprocessing: fastp at Q25, MiXCR clone calling, in-frame beta chains kept. Every CDR3 protein is listed once, alongside the most common genes and DNA of its rows. In this sample the table shows almost 500,000 distinct CDR3 sequences, about 20% of which occur a single time. The top ten hold under 55% of the sample. Sequences were obtained from blood. The receptor source for this set is a woman aged 70 to 79 with Graves' ophthalmopathy.

The chain employs TRBV7-3 and TRBJ2-1, with D maybe TRBD2 (6 bases). Germline V gene sequence: CDR1 SGHTA, CDR2 FQGTGA. This CDR3 is 15 amino acids long. V lost 4 bases to trimming and J lost 7 bases, with 17 bases between them. The CDR3 DNA reads TGTGCCAGCAGCTCCTATCGCGGGACCCAAAATGAGCAGTTCTTC. Translated, it gives CASSSYRGTQNEQFF. Full variable domain (rest looked up from reference TRBV7-3 and TRBJ2-1): GAGVSQTPSNKVTEKGKYVELRCDPISGHTALYWYRQSLGQGPEFLIYFQGTGAADDSGLPNDRFFAVRPEGSVSTLKIQRTERGDSAVYLCASSSYRGTQNEQFFGPGTRLTVL.

This clonotype was picked up many times. The V gene is TRBV6-1, the J gene TRBJ1-2, with 11 bases aligning to TRBD1. The CDR3 sequence is 14 residues long. CDR1 and CDR2 from the germline V gene are MNHNS and SASEGT. J gave up 4 bases and V 6 bases, and 4 bases lay outside the gene matches. CDR3 residues: CASSRTGGGYGYTF. CDR3 coding DNA: TGTGCCAGCAGCCGGACAGGGGGCGGCTATGGCTACACCTTC.

This clonotype was seen once. This CDR3 reads CASSVGGRAGTTEAFF. Here the CDR3 DNA reads TGTGCCAGCAGCGTAGGGGGAAGGGCGGGGACCACTGAAGCTTTCTTT. The genes are TRBV9 and TRBJ1-1; possible D gene TRBD1, 5 bases. The CDR3 covers 16 residues. From germline, CDR1 is SGDLS and CDR2 YYNGEE. V dropped 0 bases and J dropped 4 bases, with 16 bases sitting between them.

In this sample, this clonotype turned up many times. The rearrangement links TRBV7-2 to TRBJ2-5; TRBD2 is a possible D gene (6 bases). CDR1 is SGHTA and CDR2 is FQGNSA in the germline V gene. The CDR3 covers 17 residues. Trimming removed 6 bases from V and 5 bases from J, with 25 bases in between. DNA for the CDR3: TGTGCCAGCAGTGAGATAGGGCGGGGCGAAATACTGGAGACCCAGTACTTC. Its protein product is CASSEIGRGEILETQYF.

The chain employs TRBV19 and TRBJ1-4; D remains unclear. Per the germline V gene, CDR1 is LNHDA and CDR2 is SQIVND (reference sequence). This CDR3 contains 13 residues. The ends were cut back, 9 bases at V and 7 bases at J, with 15 bases in the middle. CDR3 sequence (DNA): TGTGCCAGCCGGGAGCCCTGGGGTGAAAAACTGTTTTTT. Its protein product is CASREPWGEKLFF.

CDR3 region: CASRIGQGAYEQYF. DNA of the CDR3: TGTGCCAGCAGAATCGGACAGGGGGCCTACGAGCAGTACTTC. This chain joins TRBV6-1 and TRBJ2-7, with TRBD1 matching 10 bases. The CDR3 runs 14 residues. Germline trimming cut 6 bases from V and 2 bases from J; bases unmatched to any gene: 4. CDR1 is MNHNS and CDR2 is SASEGT in the germline V gene.

Worth noting for this clonotype: This may be a read error, as it is one base from a much larger clone. Given the absence of the conserved phenylalanine or tryptophan at the CDR3 end, a read error is likely. V and J are TRBV7-6 and TRBJ1-2, with 9 bases aligning to TRBD1. The germline V gene has CDR1 SGHVS and CDR2 FNYEAQ. Trimming removed 5 bases from V and 3 bases from J; junction bases left unmatched: 7. This CDR3 comprises 15 residues. CDR3: CASSIQGAGDYGYTL. The CDR3 nucleotides read TGTGCCAGCAGCATACAGGGGGCTGGCGACTATGGCTACACCCTC.

Notes on this clonotype: One end of the junction is discordant with germline, which a read error may explain. V gene TRBV11-2 combines with J gene TRBJ2-1, with 12 bases identical to TRBD2. This CDR3 is 16 amino acids long. CDR1 and CDR2 from the germline V gene are SGHAT and FQNNGV. As DNA, the CDR3 is TGTGCCAGCAGCCCGCCGGGACTAGCGGGCCACAATGGGCAGTTCTTC. The encoded protein is CASSPPGLAGHNGQFF.

This clonotype was seen a handful of times. The chain is built from TRBV6-1 and TRBJ2-2; weak D call: TRBD1 (5 bases). CDR3 length: 15 residues. Trimming removed 1 base at V and 7 bases at J, with 13 bases between. CDR1 and CDR2 (germline): MNHNS, SASEGT. The CDR3 reads CASSEGTPQVGELFF. The CDR3 DNA reads TGTGCCAGCAGTGAAGGGACACCCCAGGTCGGGGAGCTGTTTTTT.

This clonotype has more than one count but fewer than ten. This sequence joins TRBV7-9 and TRBJ2-5; 9 nucleotides align to TRBD2. J lost 2 bases, V lost 5 bases, and 6 bases had no gene match. Germline V gives CDR1 SEHNR, CDR2 FQNEAQ (reference sequence). The CDR3 runs to 15 residues. CDR3 protein: CASSQGLAGQETQYF. The DNA for the CDR3 is TGTGCCAGCAGCCAGGGACTAGCCGGTCAAGAGACCCAGTACTTC.

In its sample, this clonotype was seen a few times. The V gene is TRBV6-2 or TRBV6-3, the J gene TRBJ2-7; tentative D call: TRBD1 (6 bases). The germline V gene has CDR1 MNHEY and CDR2 SVGEGT. CDR3 length equals 15 residues. The V end was cut by 5 bases, the J end by 3 bases, with 17 bases between. The CDR3 nucleotides read TGTGCCAGCAGTCCTGACAGGCGGTCTTTCTACGAGCAGTACTTC. It translates to CASSPDRRSFYEQYF.

Details on this clonotype: The junction departs from the called germline gene at one end, perhaps through a read error. The rearrangement links TRBV29-1 to TRBJ2-7; D is uncertain. This CDR3 has 13 amino acids. Looked up from germline, CDR1 is SQVTM and CDR2 is ANQGSEA. In DNA, the CDR3 is TGCGGCGTCGTGACCGGCAGTACCTACGAGCAGTACTTC. It yields the protein CGVVTGSTYEQYF.

Ten or more counts support this clonotype. The chain has TRBV6-2 or TRBV6-3 and TRBJ2-2; maybe TRBD2 (5 bases). Per germline, CDR1 MNHEY and CDR2 SVGEGT. This CDR3 is 13 amino acids long. V lost 4 bases to trimming and J lost 3 bases, with 6 bases between them. The CDR3 sequence: CASSLAYTGELFF. The CDR3, as DNA: TGTGCCAGCAGTTTAGCGTACACCGGGGAGCTGTTTTTT.

This clonotype was detected a few times. J is TRBJ2-1 and V is TRBV3-1; no clear D gene. CDR3 length equals 14 residues. CDR1 and CDR2 from the germline V gene are LGHDT and YNNKEL (reference sequence). Trimming removed 1 base from V and 5 bases from J, with 9 bases in between. DNA for the CDR3: TGTGCCAGCAGCCAAGCTAATAGGCACAATGAGCAGTTCTTC. The encoded protein is CASSQANRHNEQFF.

This clonotype was counted only a few times. The chain has TRBV20-1 and TRBJ1-2; D is uncertain. Trimming stripped 5 bases from V and 2 bases from J, with 15 bases between. The CDR3 loop spans 14 amino acids. CDR1 and CDR2 from the germline V gene are DFQATT and SNEGSKA (reference sequence). Written as DNA, the CDR3 is TGCAGTGCTTACATCTTACAAGGGAACTATGGCTACACCTTC. This gives the protein CSAYILQGNYGYTF.

This chain links TRBV18 with TRBJ1-4; tentatively, D is TRBD1 (5 bases). CDR3 length: 15 amino acids. V lost 5 bases to trimming and J lost 3 bases, with 13 bases between them. Per germline, CDR1 KGHSH and CDR2 LQKENI. The CDR3 DNA reads TGTGCCAGCTCAACGCAGGGAAACGCTAATGAAAAACTGTTTTTT. This sequence encodes CASSTQGNANEKLFF.

The V call is TRBV28, the J call TRBJ1-6; D ambiguous. Trimming pared 3 bases from V and 9 bases from J, leaving 3 bases between. Per germline, CDR1 MDHEN and CDR2 SYDVKM. The CDR3 has 11 residues. The CDR3 DNA follows: TGTGCCAGCAGTTTTGGTTCACCCCTCCACTTT. This sequence encodes CASSFGSPLHF.

This clonotype was seen a few times. The V gene is TRBV20-1, the J gene TRBJ1-1; 8 nucleotides agree with TRBD1. From germline, CDR1 is DFQATT and CDR2 SNEGSKA (reference sequence). J lost 1 base, V lost 1 base, and 8 bases had no gene match. This CDR3 spans 16 amino acids. The CDR3 DNA reads TGCAGTGCTAGAGTAGACAGGGGCTTAGGGAACACTGAAGCTTTCTTT. This sequence encodes CSARVDRGLGNTEAFF.

This clonotype occurred many times. The chain carries TRBV28 and TRBJ2-7, with D perhaps matching TRBD1 (6 bases). Germline V gene sequence: CDR1 MDHEN, CDR2 SYDVKM. CDR3 length: 17 amino acids. V was shortened by 0 bases and J by 2 bases, with 17 bases between the two germline ends. Here the CDR3 reads CASSLWTGSAITYEQYF. CDR3 bases: TGTGCCAGCAGTTTATGGACAGGATCTGCTATTACCTACGAGCAGTACTTC.